This TCR beta chain was observed in a study of immune characterization of retroperitoneal liposarcoma. Germline lookup yields CDR1 LGHDT and CDR2 YNNKEL (reference sequence). This CDR3 has 15 residues. The ends were cut back, 0 bases at V and 5 bases at J, with 13 bases in the middle. TCRdb reprocessed the PCR reads with MiXCR, giving one entry per CDR3 protein. The sample includes 7,000 to 8,000 distinct CDR3 sequences, 25% to 30% of them seen just once. The sequencing sample was made of blood. This receptor was identified in a male donor with retroperitoneal liposarcoma. This rearrangement joins TRBV3-1 to TRBJ1-1; no firm D call. CDR3 sequence: CASSQELLVGTEAFF. The CDR3 nucleotides read TGTGCCAGCAGCCAAGAACTCCTCGTAGGGACTGAAGCTTTCTTT.